This TCR beta chain was identified in a study of molecular identifiers for immune sequencing clone quantification. This clonotype was seen once. Its antigen is still unknown. Just one base apart from a much larger clone, this may be a read error. The CDR3 ends on some other residue instead of the conserved phenylalanine or tryptophan, so this is likely a read error. Using its own MiXCR run on the PCR reads, TCRdb lists one record per CDR3 protein. Among hundreds of thousands of distinct CDR3 sequences listed, roughly 25% were seen once. Sorted naive CD8 T cells were those defined as CD8+CD4-CCR7+CD45RA+. The CDR3 sequence is 13 residues long. Germline loops: CDR1 KGHDR, CDR2 SFDVKD. The ends lost 9 bases at V and 5 bases at J; junction bases unmatched: 3. Study-level results: In CMV-specific effectors, clones above 20 copies held over 98% of molecules; naive, under 1%.

Sequencing used naive CD8+ T cells from blood, with Jurkat cell RNA spiked in. Sample subset: FACS-sorted CD8+CD4-CCR7+CD45RA+ naive T cells. The rearrangement uses TRBV24-1 and TRBJ2-3; 11 nucleotides match TRBD1. The clonotype originates from a human donor in good health. Some libraries in this study had Jurkat cell RNA spiked in. CDR3 DNA: TGTGCCACCGCAGGGACAGGGGGAGATACGCAGTATCTT. This encodes CATAGTGGDTQYL.